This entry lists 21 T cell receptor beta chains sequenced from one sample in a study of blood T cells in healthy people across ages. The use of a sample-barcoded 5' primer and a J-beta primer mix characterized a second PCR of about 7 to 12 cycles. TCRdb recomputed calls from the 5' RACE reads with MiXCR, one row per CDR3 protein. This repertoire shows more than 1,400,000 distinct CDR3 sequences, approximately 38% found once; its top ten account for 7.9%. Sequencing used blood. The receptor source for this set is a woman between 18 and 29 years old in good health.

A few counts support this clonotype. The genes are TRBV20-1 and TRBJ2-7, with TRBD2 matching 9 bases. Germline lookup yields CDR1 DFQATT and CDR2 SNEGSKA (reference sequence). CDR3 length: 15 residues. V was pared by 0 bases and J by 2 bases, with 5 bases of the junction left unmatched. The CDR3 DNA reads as TGCAGTGCTAGAGAGGCTAGCGGGACCCCCTACGAGCAGTACTTC. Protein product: CSAREASGTPYEQYF.

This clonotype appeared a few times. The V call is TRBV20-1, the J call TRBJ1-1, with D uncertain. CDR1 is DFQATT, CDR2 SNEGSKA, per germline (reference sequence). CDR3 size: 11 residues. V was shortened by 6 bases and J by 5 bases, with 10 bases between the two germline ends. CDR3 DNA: TGCAGTGCCGCTCGGTGGACTGAAGCTTTCTTT. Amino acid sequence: CSAARWTEAFF.

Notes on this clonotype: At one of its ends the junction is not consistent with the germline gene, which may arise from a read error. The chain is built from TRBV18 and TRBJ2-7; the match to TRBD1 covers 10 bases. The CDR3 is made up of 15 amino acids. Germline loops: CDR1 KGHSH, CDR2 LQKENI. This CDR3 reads CASSGQGVGAYEQDF. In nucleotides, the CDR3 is TGTGCCAGCTCAGGACAGGGGGTTGGGGCCTACGAGCAGGACTTC.

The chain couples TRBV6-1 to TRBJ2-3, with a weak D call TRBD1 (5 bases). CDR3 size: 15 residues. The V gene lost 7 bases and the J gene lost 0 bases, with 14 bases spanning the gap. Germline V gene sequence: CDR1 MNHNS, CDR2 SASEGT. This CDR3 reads CASKSTGHSTDTQYF. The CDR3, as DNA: TGTGCCAGCAAATCAACAGGACATAGCACAGATACGCAGTATTTT.

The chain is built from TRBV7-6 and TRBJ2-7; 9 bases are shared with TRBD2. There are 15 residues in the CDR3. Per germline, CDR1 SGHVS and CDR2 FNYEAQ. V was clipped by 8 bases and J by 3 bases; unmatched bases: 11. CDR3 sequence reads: CASSEGAGGIYEQYF. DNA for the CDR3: TGTGCCAGCTCCGAGGGGGCGGGAGGGATCTACGAGCAGTACTTC.

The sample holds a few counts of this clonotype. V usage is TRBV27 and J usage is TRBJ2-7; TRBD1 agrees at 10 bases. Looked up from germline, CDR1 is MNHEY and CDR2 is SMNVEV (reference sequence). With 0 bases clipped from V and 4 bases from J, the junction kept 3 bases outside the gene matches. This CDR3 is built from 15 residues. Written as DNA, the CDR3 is TGTGCCAGCAGTTTATCGGGGACAGGGGAATACGAGCAGTACTTC. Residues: CASSLSGTGEYEQYF.

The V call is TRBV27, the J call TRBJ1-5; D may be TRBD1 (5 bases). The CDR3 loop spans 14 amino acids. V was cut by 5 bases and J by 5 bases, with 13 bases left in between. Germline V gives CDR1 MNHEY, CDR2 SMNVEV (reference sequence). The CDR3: CASSPGTEDQPQHF. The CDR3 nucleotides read TGTGCCAGCAGTCCCGGGACGGAGGATCAGCCCCAGCATTTT.

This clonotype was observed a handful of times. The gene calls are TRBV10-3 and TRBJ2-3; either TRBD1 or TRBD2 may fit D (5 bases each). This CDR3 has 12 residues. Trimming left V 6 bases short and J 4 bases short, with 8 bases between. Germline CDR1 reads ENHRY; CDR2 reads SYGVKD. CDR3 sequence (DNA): TGTGCCATCAGCGTGGGACCAGATACGCAGTATTTT. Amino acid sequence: CAISVGPDTQYF.

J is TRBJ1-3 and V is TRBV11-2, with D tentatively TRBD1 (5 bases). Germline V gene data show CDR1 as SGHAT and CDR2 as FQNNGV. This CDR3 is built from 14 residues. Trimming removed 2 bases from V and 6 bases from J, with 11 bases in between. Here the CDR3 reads CASSLSPGTNTIYF. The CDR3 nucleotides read TGTGCCAGCAGCTTAAGTCCCGGGACAAACACCATATATTTT.

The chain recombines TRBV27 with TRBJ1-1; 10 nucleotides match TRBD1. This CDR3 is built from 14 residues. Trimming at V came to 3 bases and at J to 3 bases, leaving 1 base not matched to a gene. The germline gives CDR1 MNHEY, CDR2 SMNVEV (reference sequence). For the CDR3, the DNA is TGTGCCAGCAGTTTGGGGACAGGGGACACTGAAGCTTTCTTT. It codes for CASSLGTGDTEAFF.

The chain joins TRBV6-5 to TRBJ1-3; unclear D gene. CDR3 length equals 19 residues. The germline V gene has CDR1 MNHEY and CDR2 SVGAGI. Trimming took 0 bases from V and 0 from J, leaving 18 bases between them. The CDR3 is CASSYSIRGDWGSGNTIYF. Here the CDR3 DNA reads TGTGCCAGCAGTTACTCGATCCGGGGTGACTGGGGCTCTGGAAACACCATATATTTT.

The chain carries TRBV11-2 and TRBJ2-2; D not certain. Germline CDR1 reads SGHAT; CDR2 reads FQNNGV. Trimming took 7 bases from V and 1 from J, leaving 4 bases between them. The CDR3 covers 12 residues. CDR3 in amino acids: CASKVNTGELFF. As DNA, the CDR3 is TGTGCCAGCAAGGTGAACACCGGGGAGCTGTTTTTT.

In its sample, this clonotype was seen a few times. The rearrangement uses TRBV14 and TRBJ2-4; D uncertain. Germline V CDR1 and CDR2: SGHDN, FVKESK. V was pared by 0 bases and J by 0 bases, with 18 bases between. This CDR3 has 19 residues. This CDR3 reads CASSQDQDRLRLAKNIQYF. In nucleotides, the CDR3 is TGTGCCAGCAGCCAAGATCAGGACCGGCTACGCCTAGCCAAAAACATTCAGTACTTC.

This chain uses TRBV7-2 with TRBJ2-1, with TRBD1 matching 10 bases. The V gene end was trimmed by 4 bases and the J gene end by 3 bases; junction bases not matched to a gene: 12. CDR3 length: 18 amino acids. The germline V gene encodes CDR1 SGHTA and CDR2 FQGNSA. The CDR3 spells CASSSITWGTGDYNEQFF. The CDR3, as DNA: TGTGCCAGCAGCTCTATAACTTGGGGGACAGGGGACTACAATGAGCAGTTCTTC.

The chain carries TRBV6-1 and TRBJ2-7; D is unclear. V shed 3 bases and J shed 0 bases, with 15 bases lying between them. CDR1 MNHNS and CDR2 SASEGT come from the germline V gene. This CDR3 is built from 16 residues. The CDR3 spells CASSESGFGSSYEQYF. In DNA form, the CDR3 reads TGTGCCAGCAGTGAGTCAGGATTTGGGTCCTCCTACGAGCAGTACTTC.

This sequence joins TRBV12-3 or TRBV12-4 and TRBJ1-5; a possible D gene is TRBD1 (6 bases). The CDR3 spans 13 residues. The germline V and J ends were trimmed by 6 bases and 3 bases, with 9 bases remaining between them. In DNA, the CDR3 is TGTGCCAGCAGCCGGGGACACAATCAGCCCCAGCATTTT. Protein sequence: CASSRGHNQPQHF.

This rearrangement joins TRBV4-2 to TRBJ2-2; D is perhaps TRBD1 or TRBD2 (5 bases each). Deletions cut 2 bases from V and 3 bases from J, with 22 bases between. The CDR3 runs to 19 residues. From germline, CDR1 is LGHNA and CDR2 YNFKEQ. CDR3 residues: CASSQYSGANGEYTGELFF. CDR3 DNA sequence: TGTGCCAGCAGCCAATACAGTGGGGCGAACGGGGAGTACACCGGGGAGCTGTTTTTT.

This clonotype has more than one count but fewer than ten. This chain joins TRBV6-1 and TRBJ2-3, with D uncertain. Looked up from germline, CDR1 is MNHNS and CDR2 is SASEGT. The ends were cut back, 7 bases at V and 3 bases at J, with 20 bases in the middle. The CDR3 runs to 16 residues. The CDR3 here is CASTAPGLSGTDTQYF. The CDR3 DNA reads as TGTGCCAGCACGGCCCCTGGGTTAAGTGGTACAGATACGCAGTATTTT.

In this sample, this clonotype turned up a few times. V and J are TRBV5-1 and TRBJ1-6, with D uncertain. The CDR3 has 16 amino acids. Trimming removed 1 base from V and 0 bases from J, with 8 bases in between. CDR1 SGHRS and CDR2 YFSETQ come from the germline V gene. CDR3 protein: CASSLPESSYNSPLHF. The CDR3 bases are TGCGCCAGCAGCTTGCCGGAGAGCTCCTATAATTCACCCCTCCACTTT.

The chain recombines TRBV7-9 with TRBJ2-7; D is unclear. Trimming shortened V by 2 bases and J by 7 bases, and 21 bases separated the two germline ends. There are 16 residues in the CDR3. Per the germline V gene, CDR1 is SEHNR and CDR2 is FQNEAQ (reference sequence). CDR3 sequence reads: CASSLSTYLNYNEQYF. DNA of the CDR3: TGTGCCAGCAGCTTAAGTACCTACCTAAACTACAATGAGCAGTACTTC. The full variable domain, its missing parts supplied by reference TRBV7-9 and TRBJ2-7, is DTGVSQNPRHKITKRGQNVTFRCDPISEHNRLYWYRQTLGQGPEFLTYFQNEAQLEKSRLLSDRFSAERPKGSFSTLEIQRTEQGDSAMYLCASSLSTYLNYNEQYFGPGTRLTVT.

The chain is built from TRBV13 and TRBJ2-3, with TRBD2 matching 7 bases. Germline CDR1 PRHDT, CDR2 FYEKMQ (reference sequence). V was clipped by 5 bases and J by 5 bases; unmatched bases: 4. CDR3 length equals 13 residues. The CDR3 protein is CASSGDYRDTQYF. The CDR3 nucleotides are TGTGCCAGCAGCGGGGACTACCGAGATACGCAGTATTTT. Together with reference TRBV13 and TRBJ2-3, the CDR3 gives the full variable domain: AAGVIQSPRHLIKEKRETATLKCYPIPRHDTVYWYQQGPGQDPQFLISFYEKMQSDKGSIPDRFSAQQFSDYHSELNMSSLELGDSALYFCASSGDYRDTQYFGPGTRLTVL.